The source of this T cell receptor beta chain is a study of CD8 T cells in ankylosing spondylitis. The study, taken as a whole, reports: Seemingly distinctive of ankylosing spondylitis blood was a TCR beta motif formed by eight highly homologous variants. Peripheral blood samples showed relatively rare disease-linked clones, and these clones were CD8+.

The V segment lost 3 bases and the J segment 2 bases; nucleotides outside the gene matches: 8. The length of the CDR3 is 16 residues. Germline values: CDR1 SGHRS, CDR2 YFSETQ. In making TCR beta libraries, quantitative 5'-RACE with molecular barcodes was used. One entry per CDR3 protein, called by TCRdb with MiXCR from the 5' RACE reads. The sample has about 160,000 distinct CDR3 sequences, roughly 18% seen once. In its sample, this clonotype was seen many times. Its antigen is unknown. This TCR was sampled from a male donor with ankylosing spondylitis or in good health (not recorded which). The V gene is TRBV5-1, the J gene TRBJ2-1; 7 bases fit TRBD1. The sample was blood, either unsorted or a sorted T cell fraction (not recorded which). CDR3 in DNA: TGCGCCAGCAGCTACAAAAAGGACAGGACCTACAATGAGCAGTTCTTC. Its translation: CASSYKKDRTYNEQFF.